This T cell receptor beta chain stems from a study of blood T cell repertoires in COVID-19. Turning to the study itself: The cDNA or gDNA used as material had been derived from T cells, B-cell-depleted T cells, or PBMCs.

The authors' processing: Reference gene primer amplification gave estimated nucleated cell counts. Repertoires were generated with immunoSEQ multiplex PCR, while TCRdb's copy carries only in-frame clones and drops some. Clone size and the V and J calls come from that table; the DNA yielded D and trimming. The sample shows approximately 85,000 clones, 80% to 90% of them seen only once. The germline gives CDR1 SGHAT, CDR2 FQNNGV. This CDR3 has 17 residues. After removal of 5 bases from V and 0 bases from J, the junction contained 12 bases not matched to a gene. Sequencing was performed on peripheral blood. This receptor was identified in a man aged 50 to 60 with active or convalescent COVID-19. This rearrangement joins TRBV11-2 to TRBJ2-5; 7 nucleotides match TRBD1. The DNA for the CDR3 is TGTGCCAGCAGCCAAGGGACAGCCCTTTCGTACCAAGAGACCCAGTACTTC. Residues: CASSQGTALSYQETQYF.